A selection of T cell receptor beta chains follows, all from one sample in a study of T cells in narcolepsy. TCRdb's table, derived via immunoSEQ multiplex PCR, lists solely in-frame clones and lacks some. The sample lists tens of thousands of clones; approximately 84% were seen once. Sequencing input: CD45RA- memory CD4+ T cells from PBMCs. These receptors all stem from a human donor with narcolepsy. CDR3s include the opening cysteine and the closing phenylalanine or tryptophan. D genes are given only for firm matches. Expanded clones get a size class; other rows say once, few or many, or leave the size out.

TRBV19	NA	NA	TRBJ1-1	TGTGCCAGTAGTACCCCCAGGGCCACTGAAGCTTTCTTT	CASSTPRATEAFF
TRBV28	NA	NA	TRBJ2-3	TGTGCCAGCAGTTCAGAGATGGACTATCCATATTTT	CASSSEMDYPYF
TRBV14	TRBD2	NA	TRBJ2-1	TGTGCCAGCAGCCCTCTAGCGGGAGGGTCCAAGAGCTCCTACAATGAGCAGTTCTTC	CASSPLAGGSKSSYNEQFF
TRBV5-6	TRBD2	NA	TRBJ2-4	TGTGCCAGCAGCTTCGTTGCGGGAGGGCCCGCTAACATTCAGTACTTC	CASSFVAGGPANIQYF
TRBV27	NA	NA	TRBJ2-7	TGTGCCAGCAGTTTTGGCAGGGGCTACGAGCAGTACTTC	CASSFGRGYEQYF
TRBV6-6	TRBD1	once	TRBJ1-5	TGTGCCAGCAGTGCGACAGGGGTGGGTCAGCCCCAGCATTTT	CASSATGVGQPQHF
TRBV28	TRBD2	NA	TRBJ2-1	TGTGCCAGCAGTTCTGCGGGAGCCCTCCAGCACAATGAGCAGTTCTTC	CASSSAGALQHNEQFF
TRBV29-1	TRBD2	NA	TRBJ2-1	TGCAGCGTTGGTCAGGCGGGAGTGCATAGTGAGCAGTTCTTC	CSVGQAGVHSEQFF
TRBV5-1	NA	NA	TRBJ2-2	TGCGCCAGCAGCTTGGCCTGGGGGAACACCGGGGAGCTGTTTTTT	CASSLAWGNTGELFF
TRBV18	NA	NA	TRBJ1-3	TGTGCCAGCTCACCAAGCGGGGGAAACACCATATATTTT	CASSPSGGNTIYF
TRBV6-1	NA	once	TRBJ1-5	TGTGCCAGCAAGTGGGGAGGGATGAGCAATCAGCCCCAGCATTTT	CASKWGGMSNQPQHF
TRBV9	TRBD1	NA	TRBJ2-2	TGTGCCAGCAGCGTTCAACAGGGGAGCTCCGGGGAGCTGTTTTTT	CASSVQQGSSGELFF
TRBV7-9	NA	NA	TRBJ1-4	TGTGCCAGCAGCATCACTCGGATGCGTGAAAAACTGTTTTTT	CASSITRMREKLFF
TRBV15	NA	NA	TRBJ2-3	TGTGCCACCAGCAGAGATGACGGTAGCACAGATACGCAGTATTTT	CATSRDDGSTDTQYF
TRBV5-6	TRBD1	NA	TRBJ2-3	TGTGCCAGCAGCTTGGGGGGACAGGGAGTTCTGTATTTT	CASSLGGQGVLYF
TRBV5-4	NA	NA	TRBJ1-5	TGTGCCAGCAGTTTTACAGGGTCGAATCAGCCCCAGCATTTT	CASSFTGSNQPQHF
TRBV6-5	NA	NA	TRBJ1-1	TGTGCCAGCAGTTACGTGAAGAACACTGAAGCTTTCTTT	CASSYVKNTEAFF
TRBV18	NA	NA	TRBJ1-1	TGTGCCAGCTCACCAGGTAAACAGAACACTGAAGCTTTCTTT	CASSPGKQNTEAFF
TRBV7-8	NA	NA	TRBJ2-7	TGTGCCAGCAGCTTAGCGTCCGTGGGAGGATTTAGGGCCTACGAGCAGTACTTC	CASSLASVGGFRAYEQYF
TRBV4-3	NA	NA	TRBJ2-7	TGCGCCAGCAGCCAAGATAAGGGGACCCCCGGGCAGTACTTC	CASSQDKGTPGQYF
TRBV7-2	TRBD2	NA	TRBJ2-3	TGTGCCAGCAGCTTAGGAGGGTTAGCGGGAGATACGCAGTATTTT	CASSLGGLAGDTQYF
TRBV2	NA	few	TRBJ1-1	TGTGCCAGCTCCACCCTGGAAGCTTTCTTT	CASSTLEAFF
TRBV5-1	NA	NA	TRBJ1-1	TGCGCCAGCAGCTTGTGGGGGGACCGGATGACTGAAGCTTTCTTT	CASSLWGDRMTEAFF
TRBV18	TRBD1	few	TRBJ2-2	TGTGCCAGCTCACGGACAGGCACCGGGGAGCTGTTTTTT	CASSRTGTGELFF
TRBV4-1	NA	NA	TRBJ2-6	TGCGCCAGCAGCCAAGATTTGAGACAGAGCTCTGGGGCCAACGTCCTGACTTTC	CASSQDLRQSSGANVLTF
TRBV6-1	TRBD1	NA	TRBJ2-7	TGTGCCAGCAGTATGGGACAGGACTTTAACGAGCAGTACTTC	CASSMGQDFNEQYF
TRBV11-3	NA	NA	TRBJ2-1	TGTGCCAGCAGCTTAGAGAGGACCGCCGCCTCCTACAATGAGCAGTTCTTC	CASSLERTAASYNEQFF
TRBV29-1	NA	NA	TRBJ2-7	TGCAGCGTTACCGGGCGTAGCTCCTACGAGCAGTACTTC	CSVTGRSSYEQYF
TRBV5-6	NA	NA	TRBJ1-1	TGTGCCAGCAGCTTGGCCTTAGTGAACACTGAAGCTTTCTTT	CASSLALVNTEAFF
TRBV6-1	TRBD1	NA	TRBJ1-5	TGTGCCAGCAGTGCCGGACAGGGGATGGGCCAGCCCCAGCATTTT	CASSAGQGMGQPQHF
TRBV25-1	NA	once	TRBJ2-1	TGTGCCAGCAGTGAACTGGGCGGATACTACAATGAGCAGTTCTTC	CASSELGGYYNEQFF
TRBV7-2	NA	NA	TRBJ1-2	TGTGCCAGCAGCTTTCTTTTACCCAGGCAGGGTTTTGTAGATGGCTACACCTTC	CASSFLLPRQGFVDGYTF
TRBV5-1	TRBD1	NA	TRBJ2-5	TGCGCCAGCAGCCGCGACAGGGAAGGAGAGACCCAGTACTTC	CASSRDREGETQYF
TRBV6-5	NA	NA	TRBJ2-1	TGTGCCAGCAGTCCGATGGCCGCGACGGATGAGCAGTTCTTC	CASSPMAATDEQFF
TRBV29-1	TRBD1	NA	TRBJ1-1	TGCAGCGTTCACAGGACAGGAGGGACTAACACTGAAGCTTTCTTT	CSVHRTGGTNTEAFF
TRBV18	TRBD2	NA	TRBJ2-7	TGTGCCAGCTCACCCCCCTTTGAGACTAGCGGGAGGGCCGGGAACGAGCAGTACTTC	CASSPPFETSGRAGNEQYF
TRBV7-2	NA	NA	TRBJ1-4	TGTGCCAGCAGTTCGACGGCGACAGATGAAAAACTGTTTTTT	CASSSTATDEKLFF
TRBV5-4	NA	NA	TRBJ1-1	TGTGCCAGCAGCTTAGACGGAGCGAACACTGAAGCTTTCTTT	CASSLDGANTEAFF
TRBV4-1	NA	NA	TRBJ2-5	TGCGCCAGCAGCCAAGATCCCCCCTTGGGGCAACAAGAGACCCAGTACTTC	CASSQDPPLGQQETQYF
TRBV6-1	TRBD1	few	TRBJ1-1	TGTGCCAGCACCCCGGGACAGGGTCTTTTTTCCGTTGCTTTCTTT	CASTPGQGLFSVAFF
TRBV19	NA	NA	TRBJ2-6	TGTGCCAGTAGTTCGAACCGTGTCGGACAGGGAGGGGGCTGGGCCAACGTCCTGACTTTC	CASSSNRVGQGGGWANVLTF
TRBV28	NA	NA	TRBJ1-2	TGTGCCAGCAGTTTATCATCAGGGACTCAAGGCTACACCTTC	CASSLSSGTQGYTF
TRBV6-1	TRBD2	NA	TRBJ2-2	TGTGCCAGCAGCAAGGGAGCGGGGGGCTCCGGGGAGCTGTTTTTT	CASSKGAGGSGELFF
TRBV10-2	NA	NA	TRBJ2-3	TGCGCCAGCAGTGTTCAAGGCAGATACACAGATACGCAGTATTTT	CASSVQGRYTDTQYF
TRBV25-1	NA	NA	TRBJ2-3	TGTGCCAGCAGTGAACAGAGGGCTCCCACAGATACGCAGTATTTT	CASSEQRAPTDTQYF
TRBV28	NA	NA	TRBJ2-1	TGTGCCAGCGAGGCGGACAGCTCCTACAATGAGCAGTTCTTC	CASEADSSYNEQFF
TRBV19	NA	NA	TRBJ2-2	TGTGCCAGTAGTCCTCTTTGGGCCTCCACCGGGGAGCTGTTTTTT	CASSPLWASTGELFF
TRBV21-1	NA	NA	TRBJ2-7	TGTGCCAGCAGCAAAGAGGAAGTGGCGGCAAGGGGCGAGCAGTACTTC	CASSKEEVAARGEQYF
TRBV13	NA	NA	TRBJ2-1	TGTGCCAGCAGCTTAGCGGGTCCCTCCTACAATGAGCAGTTCTTC	CASSLAGPSYNEQFF
TRBV19	NA	once	TRBJ1-1	TGTGCCAGTAGTATCGGGGATCTGAACACTGAAGCTTTCTTT	CASSIGDLNTEAFF
TRBV6-1	NA	NA	TRBJ2-2	TGTGCCAGCCAGGATACCGGGGAGCTGTTTTTT	CASQDTGELFF
TRBV6-4	NA	NA	TRBJ2-2	TGTGCCAGCAGTTACAGCCCGAACACCGGGGAGCTGTTTTTT	CASSYSPNTGELFF
TRBV29-1	NA	NA	TRBJ2-5	TGCAGCGTTGGAAGTGGGTTGGGTGAGACCCAGTACTTC	CSVGSGLGETQYF
TRBV13	TRBD1	NA	TRBJ2-5	TGTGCCAGCAGCTCGACGCCCGACAGGGTGGAGACCCAGTACTTC	CASSSTPDRVETQYF
TRBV11-3	NA	few	TRBJ2-2	TGTGCCAGCAGCACGGGCGGGACAACGAACACCGGGGAGCTGTTTTTT	CASSTGGTTNTGELFF
TRBV7-2	NA	NA	TRBJ2-1	TGTGCCAGCAGCTTAGCGGGGGCCTCCTACAATGAGCAGTTCTTC	CASSLAGASYNEQFF
TRBV19	TRBD1	NA	TRBJ2-7	TGTGCCAGTAGTCAAGGGACAGGTCAATCCTACGAGCAGTACTTC	CASSQGTGQSYEQYF
TRBV18	TRBD1	NA	TRBJ1-2	TGTGCCAGCTCACCATACTCTAGGCAGGGGGCCTATGGCTACACCTTC	CASSPYSRQGAYGYTF